The clone carrying this TCR beta chain has at least ten counts. Its antigen is still unknown. These data are taken from a study of T cells in Graves' hyperthyroidism and ophthalmopathy. Graves' hyperthyroidism is called stable when ophthalmopathy does not progress within 18 months. Newly diagnosed hyperthyroidism, duration under 2 months, in patients aged 18 to 65. TCR beta CDR3 regions were amplified from RNA transcripts. The HTBI primer set was used in a first-round RT-PCR of the TCR CDR3. TCRdb processed the multiplex PCR reads anew with MiXCR; each CDR3 protein has one entry. The sample consists of about 620,000 distinct CDR3 sequences, under 20% of them appearing once. General study findings and limits: Blood samples included most of the expanded thyroid clonotypes exceeding 0.001. The model's output predicted ophthalmopathy at a median of roughly 6 months prior to onset.

This receptor was identified in a woman under 40 with Graves' hyperthyroidism. The sequencing input was blood.

This chain's CDR3 is CASTRQAANTGELFF. CDR3 coding DNA: TGTGCCAGCACTCGGCAAGCCGCGAACACCGGGGAGCTGTTTTTT. The V and J genes are TRBV2 and TRBJ2-2; D remains unclear. Germline values: CDR1 SNHLY, CDR2 FYNNEI. V gave up 7 bases and J gave up 0 bases, with 12 bases separating them. The CDR3 runs to 15 residues.